This T cell receptor beta chain was sequenced during a study of identical twins. Unmatched junction bases numbered 3, after V lost 1 base and J lost 2 bases. The CDR3 length is 16 residues. TCRdb fed the 5' RACE reads into MiXCR, producing one record per CDR3 protein. The sample records 1.5 million to 2 million distinct CDR3 sequences, about 32% being singletons. The sequenced sample consisted of cord blood. J is TRBJ1-1 and V is TRBV12-3 or TRBV12-4; 11 nucleotides line up with TRBD1. This TCR was recovered from a newborn girl in good health. For the CDR3, the DNA is TGTGCCAGCAGTTTAGGGGGACAGGGGGGAAACACTGAAGCTTTCTTT. It codes for CASSLGGQGGNTEAFF.